This T cell receptor (beta chain) was profiled in a study of regulatory T cells in long-lasting Graves disease. For the study at large: Graves' patients (newly diagnosed) had been on antithyroid drugs under 3 months. Broader study findings: Relative to new patients (approximately 1,000), persistent patients exhibited greater sharing of public clonotypes (around 2,700).

The V and J ends lost 7 bases and 6 bases, in that order; junction bases with no gene match: 6. Per the germline V gene, CDR1 is MNHEY and CDR2 is SMNVEV (reference sequence). The CDR3 is made up of 14 amino acids. This clonotype was picked up many times. Its antigen is currently unknown. The sample's time point: newly diagnosed GD, antithyroid drugs for less than 3 months. RNA extracted from PBMCs served as the sequencing template. The peripheral blood volume drawn was 7.5 to 9.5 milliliters, and it was collected into EDTA tubes. Arm-PCR of CDR3 regions and iRepertoire HTBI primers were the basis on which TCR beta libraries were built. TCRdb recomputed calls from the multiplex PCR reads with MiXCR, one row per CDR3 protein. The sample shows some 320,000 distinct CDR3 sequences, 18% of them seen only once.

The specimen was peripheral blood mononuclear cells (PBMCs), collected at new diagnosis, from a patient treated with antithyroid drugs. The chain recombines TRBV27 with TRBJ2-1; TRBD2 matches at 10 bases. This receptor was obtained from a female donor with Graves disease. As DNA, the CDR3 is TGTGCCAGCACACCGGGACTAGCGATCAATGAGCAGTTCTTC. Translated, it gives CASTPGLAINEQFF.